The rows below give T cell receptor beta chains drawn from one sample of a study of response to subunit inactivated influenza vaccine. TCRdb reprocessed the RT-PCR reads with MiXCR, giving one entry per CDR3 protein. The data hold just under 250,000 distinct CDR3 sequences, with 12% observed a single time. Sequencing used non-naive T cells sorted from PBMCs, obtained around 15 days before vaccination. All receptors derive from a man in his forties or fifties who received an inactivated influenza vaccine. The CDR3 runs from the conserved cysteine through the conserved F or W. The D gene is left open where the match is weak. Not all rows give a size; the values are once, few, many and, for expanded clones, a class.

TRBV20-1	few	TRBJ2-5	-	TGCAGTGCTAAGGGGACGTCGAAAGAGACCCAGTACTTC	CSAKGTSKETQYF
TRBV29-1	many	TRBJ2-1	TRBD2	TGCAGCGTTGAGGGACTAGCGGGAGTCGTGGGTGAGCAGTTCTTC	CSVEGLAGVVGEQFF
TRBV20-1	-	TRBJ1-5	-	TGCAGTGCTAACCAGATTAGCAATCAGCCCCAGCATTTT	CSANQISNQPQHF
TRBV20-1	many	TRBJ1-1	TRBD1	TGCAGTGCTAATTATGGACAGGGCTTACCTGAAGCTTTCTTT	CSANYGQGLPEAFF
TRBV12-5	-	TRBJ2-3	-	TGTGCTAGTGGTTTGGAAGCATGGGATACGCAGTATTTT	CASGLEAWDTQYF
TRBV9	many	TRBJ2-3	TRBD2	TGTGCCAGCAGCGTAGGCGGGGGAGTACTTGGGGATACGCAGTATTTT	CASSVGGGVLGDTQYF
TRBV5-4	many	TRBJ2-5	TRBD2	TGTGCCAGCAGCTTCGGTTCTAGCGGGCTTCAAGAGACCCAGTACTTC	CASSFGSSGLQETQYF
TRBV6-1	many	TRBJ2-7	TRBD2	TGTGCCAGCAGTGAGTTCCGGGGGGGCGAGCAGTACTTC	CASSEFRGGEQYF
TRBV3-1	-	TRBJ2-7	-	TGTGCCAGCAGCCAAGGACCCCTCTCCAATACTCTGTACTTC	CASSQGPLSNTLYF
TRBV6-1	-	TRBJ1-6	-	TGTGCCAGCAGTGAACAGGGGTCGTTGAATTCACCCCTCCACTTT	CASSEQGSLNSPLHF
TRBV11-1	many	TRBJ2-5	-	TGTGCCAGCAGCTCGCCCGGCTGGCAAGAGACCCAGTACTTC	CASSSPGWQETQYF
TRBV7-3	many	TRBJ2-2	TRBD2	TGTGCCAGCAGCCTACTCGGGGGGGCCGGGGAGCTGTTTTTT	CASSLLGGAGELFF
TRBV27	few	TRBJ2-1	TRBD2	TGTGCCAGCAGTTTTCGAGCGGGAGTAAATAATGAGCAGTTCTTC	CASSFRAGVNNEQFF
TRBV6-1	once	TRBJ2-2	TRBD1	TGTGCCAGCAGCAGACAGGGGGTGAACACCGGGGAGCTGTTTTTT	CASSRQGVNTGELFF
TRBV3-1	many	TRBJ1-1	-	TGTGCCAGCAGCCAAAACCGGCAGGGCAGATCAGCTTTCTTT	CASSQNRQGRSAFF
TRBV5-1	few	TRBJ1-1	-	TGCGCCAGCAGCTTGAGGGTACCGAACACTGAAGCTTTCTTT	CASSLRVPNTEAFF
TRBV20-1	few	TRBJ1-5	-	TGCAGTGCTAGGGCGAAACCTGTCCCGCCCCAGCATTTT	CSARAKPVPPQHF
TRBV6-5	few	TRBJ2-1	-	TGTGCCAGCAGTTCCACCGACACCCACAATGAGCAGTTCTTC	CASSSTDTHNEQFF
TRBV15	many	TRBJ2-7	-	TGTGCCACCAGCAGAGATTTAAGATACGAGCAGTACTTC	CATSRDLRYEQYF
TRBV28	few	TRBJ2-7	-	TGTGCCAGCAGTTCCAGCGCCTACGAGCAGTACTTC	CASSSSAYEQYF
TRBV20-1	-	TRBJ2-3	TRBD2	TGCAGTGCTCATAGAGAGCGGCTAGCGGGATTGAGTACGCAGTATTTT	CSAHRERLAGLSTQYF
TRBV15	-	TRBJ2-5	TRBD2	TGTGCCACCAGCAGAGATAGACTAGCCGAGGAGACCCAGTACTTC	CATSRDRLAEETQYF
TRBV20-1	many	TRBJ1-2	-	TGCAGTGCTAGTCCAGCGGCCACTGGCTACACCTTC	CSASPAATGYTF
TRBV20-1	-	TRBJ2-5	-	TGCAGTGCGCCGCCCCCGGGGGCGCTTAGGGAGACCCAGTACTTC	CSAPPPGALRETQYF
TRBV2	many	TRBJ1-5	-	TGTGCCAGCAGGGAGATAAGCAATCAGCCCCAGCATTTT	CASREISNQPQHF
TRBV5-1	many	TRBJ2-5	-	TGCGCCAGCAGCTTGATTCCGGACCAAGAGACCCAGTACTTC	CASSLIPDQETQYF
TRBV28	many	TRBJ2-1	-	TGTGCCAGCAGCCCGGGGGAGTTGAGGCAGTTCTTC	CASSPGELRQFF
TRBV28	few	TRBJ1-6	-	TGTGCCAGCAGTTCCCCGCAGACCTATAATTCACCCCTCCACTTT	CASSSPQTYNSPLHF
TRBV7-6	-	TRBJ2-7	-	TGTGCCAGCAGCTCCGGTGTGGGCCAAGGGTACGAGCAGTACTTC	CASSSGVGQGYEQYF
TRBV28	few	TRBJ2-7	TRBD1	TGTGCCAGCAGTCCAACGACAGGGACCTACGAGCAGTACTTC	CASSPTTGTYEQYF
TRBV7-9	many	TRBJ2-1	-	TGTGCCAGCAGCTTAGGGGTCCGGGTTCCCTACAATGAGCAGTTCTTC	CASSLGVRVPYNEQFF
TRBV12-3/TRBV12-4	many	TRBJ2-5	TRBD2	TGTGCCAGCAGTTTAGGACTAGCGGGACTACAAGAGACCCAGTACTTC	CASSLGLAGLQETQYF
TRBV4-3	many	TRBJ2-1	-	TGCGCCAGCAGCCAAGACTCCGACTACAGCAATGAGCAGTTCTTC	CASSQDSDYSNEQFF
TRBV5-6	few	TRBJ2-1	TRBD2	TGTGCCAGCAAGACTAGCGGGAGGGCCTGGGAAAATGAGCAGTTCTTC	CASKTSGRAWENEQFF
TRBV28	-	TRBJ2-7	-	TGTGCCAGTTCCCGTTGGACAGCGATTTACGAGCAGTACTTC	CASSRWTAIYEQYF
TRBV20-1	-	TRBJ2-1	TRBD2	TGCAGTGCTAGTCGTACTAGCGGGCCGAACAATGAGCAGTTCTTC	CSASRTSGPNNEQFF
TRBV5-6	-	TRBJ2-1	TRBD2	TGTGCCAGCAGCCCCGGAGCTAGCGGGGATGTCGGGCAGTTCTTC	CASSPGASGDVGQFF
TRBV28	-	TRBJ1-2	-	TGTGCCAGCTTTGGTGCCATTTATGGCTACACCTTC	CASFGAIYGYTF
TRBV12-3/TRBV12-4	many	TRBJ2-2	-	TGTGCCAGCAGTTTTGGGTACACCGGGGAGCTGTTTTTT	CASSFGYTGELFF
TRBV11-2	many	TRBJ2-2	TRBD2	TGTGCCAGCAGCTTAGGGACTAGCTACACCGGGGAGCTGTTTTTT	CASSLGTSYTGELFF
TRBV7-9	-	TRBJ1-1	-	TGTGCCAGCAGCCGGGACGGTGAAGCTTTCTTT	CASSRDGEAFF
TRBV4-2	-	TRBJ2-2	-	TGTGCCAGCAGCGGTCAGAACACCGGGGAGCTGTTTTTT	CASSGQNTGELFF
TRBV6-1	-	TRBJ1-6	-	TGTGCCAGCAGTGAATTTGGTGGCAGGGGTAATTCACCCCTCCACTTT	CASSEFGGRGNSPLHF
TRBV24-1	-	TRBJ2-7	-	TGTGCCACCAGTGATTTCGGGTACGAGCAGTACTTC	CATSDFGYEQYF
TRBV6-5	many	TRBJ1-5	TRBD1	TGTGCCAGCAGTTACTCGGTCAGGGGGAGGTATGGGAATCAGCCCCAGCATTTT	CASSYSVRGRYGNQPQHF
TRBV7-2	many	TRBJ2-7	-	TGTGCCAGCAGCTTAAATAGGGACTACGAGCAGTACTTC	CASSLNRDYEQYF
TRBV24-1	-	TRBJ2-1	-	TGTGCCACCAGTGGAGGAAACAATGAGCAGTTCTTC	CATSGGNNEQFF
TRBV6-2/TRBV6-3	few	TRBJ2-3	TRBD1	TGTGCCAGCAGTGTGACAGGGGGCATCGGCACAGATACGCAGTATTTT	CASSVTGGIGTDTQYF
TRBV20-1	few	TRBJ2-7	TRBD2	TGCAGTGCTAGCGTTATAGCGGGCAAGCCTTACTCCTACGAGCAGTACTTC	CSASVIAGKPYSYEQYF
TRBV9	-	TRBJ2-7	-	TGTGCCAGCAGCGTAGAGTCAGGCCGCTACTCCTACGAGCAGTACTTC	CASSVESGRYSYEQYF
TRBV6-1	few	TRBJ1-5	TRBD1	TGTGCCAGCAGTGTCCGGACAGGGGGCAAAACCAAGCATTTT	CASSVRTGGKTKHF
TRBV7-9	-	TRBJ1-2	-	TGTGCCAGCAGCCTGCAGGGTATTGGCTACACCTTC	CASSLQGIGYTF
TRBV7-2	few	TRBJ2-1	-	TGTGCCAGCAGCCGGGGTGGGGCCCTCAATGAGCAGTTCTTC	CASSRGGALNEQFF
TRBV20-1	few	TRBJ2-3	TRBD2	TGCAGTGCTAGCGACCAGCGGGAATACGATACGCAGTATTTT	CSASDQREYDTQYF
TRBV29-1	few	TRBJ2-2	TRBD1	TGCAGCGTTGGAAGGACAGGGGTCACCGGGGAGCTGTTTTTT	CSVGRTGVTGELFF